The source of this T cell receptor (beta chain) is a study of shared clonotypes between healthy human individuals. Whole-study findings and limits: How much donors shared clonotypes was expected to be affected by sequencing depth. Researchers found naive subsets generally carried larger estimated richness than memory subsets.

Some clones are missing from TCRdb's copy, which holds only in-frame ones; the method was immunoSEQ multiplex PCR. The sample consists of around 2.1 million clones, about 92% of them appearing once. Trimming cost V 2 bases and J 5 bases; bases outside gene matches: 1. Germline CDR1 reads SGDLS; CDR2 reads YYNGEE. This CDR3 is 14 amino acids long. For this clone: What it recognizes is unknown.

Positive CCR7 selection of CD45RO-negative cells yielded the naive CD8 cells, and terminally differentiated effector memory CD45RA+ cells were excluded. This clonotype originated in a man aged 18 to 35 in good health. Some clones in this sample may be carry-over from other donors' samples. Sequencing was done on a sample of naive CD8+ T cells from PBMCs. The V call is TRBV9, the J call TRBJ2-1; 10 bases map to TRBD2. The CDR3 here is CASSVSGRNNEQFF. CDR3 nucleotides: TGTGCCAGCAGCGTTAGCGGGAGGAACAATGAGCAGTTCTTC.